The present entry profiles one TCR beta chain with its context. What it recognizes is unknown. Regarding treatment: around 19 received Ad26.COV2.S at low or high dose, single or two shots; 5 received placebo; per-sample allocation not given. Samples analyzed were those drawn on day 63 after the first vaccine or placebo injection. This table comes from immunoSEQ multiplex PCR, and its TCRdb copy is limited to in-frame clones, with some not included. Found here are a few hundred thousand clones, about 90% of them singletons; the top ten hold around 5%. These data are taken from a study of Ad26.COV2.S vaccination and SARS-CoV-2 variants. Study observations and caveats: A substantial breadth of spike-specific CD8+ and CD4+ T cell responses after vaccination has been reported.

The CDR3 runs 14 residues. Germline CDR1 is SGHRS and CDR2 is YFSETQ. Germline trimming cut 4 bases from V and 10 bases from J; bases unmatched to any gene: 5. This sequence joins TRBV5-1 and TRBJ1-6; 10 bases are a match to TRBD1. This specimen consisted of peripheral blood, obtained in a trial of Ad26.COV2.S vaccine versus placebo. The receptor's source is a person aged 18-65 years who received the Ad26.COV2.S COVID-19 vaccine or a placebo. In DNA form, the CDR3 reads TGCGCCAGCAGCCCGAGGACAGGGGGATCACCCCTCCACTTT. Its protein is CASSPRTGGSPLHF.